This T cell receptor beta chain was captured in a study of Graves' ophthalmopathy and Graves' hyperthyroidism. Whole-study context: Before any treatment was given, at initial diagnosis, peripheral blood was collected.

The study excluded patients with other autoimmune diseases, uncontrolled infections, pregnancy or lactation. The table lists this clonotype with many counts. Its antigen remains unidentified. The CDR3 totals 15 residues. V lost 5 bases to trimming and J lost 0 bases, with 13 bases between them. The sequenced template was RNA, covering the TCR beta CDR3 region. HTBI primers were used in a first-round RT-PCR, which preceded a second-round multiplex PCR. TCRdb recomputed calls from the multiplex PCR reads with MiXCR, one row per CDR3 protein. The table has fewer than 350,000 distinct CDR3 sequences, under 20% seen once. General study results and limits: Detected in blood as well were most expanded thyroid clonotypes with frequency above 0.001. Sensitivity reached more than 70% and specificity 72.22% when the model predicted ophthalmopathy progression.

Sample: peripheral blood. The chain carries TRBV12-3 or TRBV12-4 and TRBJ1-1; no firm D call. This TCR derives from an adult man with Graves' ophthalmopathy. CDR3 region: CASSPGPTMNTEAFF. DNA for the CDR3: TGTGCCAGCAGTCCCGGCCCCACAATGAACACTGAAGCTTTCTTT.